These 30 T cell receptor beta chains originate from one sample sequenced in a study of cytomegalovirus exposure and HLA in healthy donors. PCR primers comprised 60 Vbeta and 13 Jbeta primers. Method: immunoSEQ multiplex PCR; TCRdb's copy keeps in-frame clones and lacks some. The sample has about 240,000 clones; over 70% are singletons. The sequencing input was PBMCs. The receptor set was obtained from a woman aged 55-70 years in good health and CMV-seropositive.

The rearrangement joins TRBV5-6 to TRBJ2-1, with 10 bases aligning to TRBD2. This CDR3 is 16 amino acids long. CDR1 and CDR2 (germline): SGHDT, YYEEEE. Trimming took 1 base from V and 5 from J; bases not matched to a gene: 6. The CDR3, as DNA: TGTGCCAGCAGCTTGCCCGGGACTAGCGTTCACAATGAGCAGTTCTTC. The encoded protein is CASSLPGTSVHNEQFF.

This chain uses TRBV6-1 with TRBJ1-1; 7 nucleotides align to TRBD1. CDR1 is MNHNS, CDR2 SASEGT, per germline. V shed 2 bases, J shed 9 bases, and the junction held 3 bases outside the gene matches. The CDR3 spans 12 residues. The CDR3 DNA follows: TGTGCCAGCAGTGAACGGGACAGCAAAGCTTTCTTT. It yields the protein CASSERDSKAFF.

The J gene is TRBJ1-1, the V gene TRBV19, with 8 bases matching TRBD1. V lost 7 bases to trimming and J lost 6 bases; unmatched junction nucleotides: 19. Germline V gene lookup returns CDR1 LNHDA and CDR2 SQIVND (reference sequence). This CDR3 region has 17 residues. CDR3 amino acids: CASKASPDRALGSEAFF. The CDR3 DNA follows: TGTGCCAGTAAGGCCTCGCCGGACAGGGCGTTGGGCTCTGAAGCTTTCTTT.

The chain carries TRBV9 and TRBJ2-2; D is unresolved. CDR3 length: 16 amino acids. The germline V and J ends were trimmed by 0 bases and 0 bases, with 9 bases remaining between them. Germline V gene data show CDR1 as SGDLS and CDR2 as YYNGEE. The CDR3 protein is CASSVADSTNTGELFF. CDR3 bases: TGTGCCAGCAGCGTAGCGGATAGCACGAACACCGGGGAGCTGTTTTTT.

The J gene is TRBJ2-1, the V gene TRBV11-2; no reliable D call. CDR3 length equals 13 residues. Per the germline V gene, CDR1 is SGHAT and CDR2 is FQNNGV. With 1 base removed from V and 5 bases from J, the gap between germline ends came to 6 bases. The CDR3 nucleotides read TGTGCCAGCAGCTTAGGGGCCGACAATGAGCAGTTCTTC. It codes for CASSLGADNEQFF.

This clone showed up just a few times. The rearrangement joins TRBV5-8 to TRBJ2-1, with 14 nucleotides matching TRBD2. CDR1 and CDR2 from the germline V gene are SGHTS and YDEGEE. CDR3 length: 15 residues. V lost 3 bases, J lost 10 bases, and 6 bases stayed unmatched. In DNA form, the CDR3 reads TGTGCCAGCAGCTCCGGACTAGCGGGAGGTGAAGAGCAGTTCTTC. This encodes CASSSGLAGGEEQFF.

The chain joins TRBV6-4 to TRBJ2-2; D is ambiguous. The CDR3 has 14 residues. Germline V gene sequence: CDR1 MRHNA, CDR2 SNTAGT. V lost 5 bases, J lost 0 bases, and 7 bases lay in between. The CDR3 sequence is CASSLKPNTGELFF. The CDR3 bases are TGTGCCAGCAGTCTAAAACCGAACACCGGGGAGCTGTTTTTT.

The chain employs TRBV5-6 and TRBJ1-2; D is possibly TRBD1 (5 bases). The germline gives CDR1 SGHDT, CDR2 YYEEEE. The CDR3 runs to 13 residues. V was trimmed by 5 bases and J by 4 bases, leaving 12 bases between them. CDR3 sequence reads: CASRQQGTYGYTF. The CDR3 DNA sequence: TGTGCCAGCAGGCAGCAGGGTACCTATGGCTACACCTTC.

This chain uses TRBV5-5 with TRBJ1-3; D might be TRBD1 (6 bases). This CDR3 region has 15 residues. Germline loops: CDR1 SGHKS, CDR2 YYEKEE (reference sequence). Trimming removed 4 bases at V and 4 bases at J, with 15 bases between. The CDR3 sequence: CASSMLGGTGNTIYF. CDR3 nucleotide sequence: TGTGCCAGCAGCATGTTAGGGGGAACAGGAAACACCATATATTTT.

There are a few counts of this clone. This sample also contains other DNA sequences that code for the same CDR3. The V gene is TRBV9, the J gene TRBJ2-5; TRBD1 agrees at 7 bases. The CDR3 loop spans 14 amino acids. V was pared by 0 bases and J by 4 bases, with 3 bases of the junction left unmatched. Per germline, CDR1 SGDLS and CDR2 YYNGEE. The CDR3 loop reads CASSVEGGAETQYF. Written as DNA, the CDR3 is TGTGCCAGCAGCGTAGAAGGGGGCGCAGAGACCCAGTACTTC.

The chain uses TRBV19 and TRBJ1-5; 8 nucleotides line up with TRBD1. Unmatched junction bases numbered 7, after V lost 8 bases and J lost 7 bases. CDR3 length: 13 residues. The V gene's germline CDR1 is LNHDA and CDR2 SQIVND (reference sequence). The CDR3 sequence is CASDRGNKQPQHF. The CDR3 DNA follows: TGTGCCAGTGACAGGGGTAATAAGCAGCCCCAGCATTTT.

The chain carries TRBV11-2 and TRBJ1-3, with 7 bases matching TRBD1. From germline, CDR1 is SGHAT and CDR2 FQNNGV. V was clipped by 3 bases and J by 2 bases; unmatched bases: 13. The CDR3 sequence is 18 residues long. The chain's CDR3 is CASSFRLPRQGAGNTIYF. CDR3 nucleotides: TGTGCCAGCAGCTTTAGACTTCCGAGACAGGGAGCTGGAAACACCATATATTTT. Drawing the rest from reference TRBV11-2 and TRBJ1-3, the complete variable domain is EAGVAQSPRYKIIEKRQSVAFWCNPISGHATLYWYQQILGQGPKLLIQFQNNGVVDDSQLPKDRFSAERLKGVDSTLKIQPAKLEDSAVYLCASSFRLPRQGAGNTIYFGEGSWLTVV.

The chain employs TRBV6-5 and TRBJ2-2; D might be TRBD1 (7 bases). This CDR3 spans 16 amino acids. V was shortened by 2 bases and J by 0 bases, with 10 bases between the two germline ends. Germline lookup yields CDR1 MNHEY and CDR2 SVGAGI. CDR3 in amino acids: CASSYPGGPNTGELFF. CDR3 coding DNA: TGTGCCAGCAGTTACCCAGGGGGGCCGAACACCGGGGAGCTGTTTTTT.

This chain connects TRBV7-3 to TRBJ2-2; TRBD1 might be the D (5 bases). CDR3 size: 12 residues. V was clipped by 1 base and J by 8 bases, with 5 bases between them. Germline V lookup: CDR1 SGHTA, CDR2 FQGTGA. CDR3 coding DNA: TGTGCCAGCAGCTTAAACAGGGGGGAGCTGTTTTTT. It translates to CASSLNRGELFF.

J is TRBJ1-3 and V is TRBV19, with unresolved D. Germline V gene lookup returns CDR1 LNHDA and CDR2 SQIVND (reference sequence). V was clipped by 3 bases and J by 0 bases, with 15 bases between them. The CDR3 runs to 17 residues. CDR3 amino acids: CASSIGGGGTSGNTIYF. CDR3 in DNA: TGTGCCAGTAGTATTGGAGGTGGAGGAACCTCTGGAAACACCATATATTTT.

The V gene is TRBV4-1, the J gene TRBJ1-2, with TRBD1 matching over 8 bases. CDR1 MGHRA and CDR2 YSYEKL come from the germline V gene. The J segment lost 3 bases and the V segment lost 2 bases, leaving 14 bases of the junction unmatched. The CDR3 extends over 18 amino acids. CDR3 amino acids: CASSQHTLGQGGYYGYTF. The CDR3 DNA reads TGCGCCAGCAGCCAACATACCCTTGGACAGGGTGGCTACTATGGCTACACCTTC.

CDR3 sequence reads: CASSTLEVDPEAFF. The CDR3 DNA sequence: TGTGCCAGTAGTACACTAGAGGTGGACCCTGAAGCTTTCTTT. J is TRBJ1-1 and V is TRBV19, with unresolved D. V was cut by 4 bases and J by 6 bases, with 15 bases left in between. The CDR3 consists of 14 residues. In germline, CDR1 is LNHDA, CDR2 SQIVND (reference sequence).

This clone was seen a handful of times. The chain recombines TRBV6-5 with TRBJ1-1; no reliable D call. Germline V gene sequence: CDR1 MNHEY, CDR2 SVGAGI. Trimming cost V 6 bases and J 3 bases, with 14 bases left between them. This CDR3 contains 14 residues. CDR3 protein: CASSPVWLDTEAFF. CDR3 sequence (DNA): TGTGCCAGCAGCCCAGTATGGTTGGACACTGAAGCTTTCTTT.

The gene calls are TRBV11-2 and TRBJ2-7; TRBD1 might be the D (5 bases). The germline V gene encodes CDR1 SGHAT and CDR2 FQNNGV. V was shortened by 4 bases and J by 2 bases, with 15 bases between the two germline ends. There are 15 residues in the CDR3. The CDR3 bases are TGTGCCAGCAGCTCCTCAGGACACCGGACCTACGAGCAGTACTTC. This gives the protein CASSSSGHRTYEQYF.

Regarding this clone: Relative to the germline gene, one junction end is altered; a read error may explain this. The J gene is TRBJ2-7, the V gene TRBV29-1; D possibly corresponds to TRBD1 (7 bases). The CDR3 has 14 amino acids. Germline CDR1 and CDR2: SQVTM and ANQGSEA. The CDR3 here is CSVEDRGATYERYF. CDR3 DNA sequence: TGCAGCGTTGAAGACAGGGGGGCCACCTACGAGCGGTACTTC.

The CDR3 spells CASSYSGSSYEQYF. For the CDR3, the DNA is TGTGCCAGCAGTTATAGCGGGAGCTCCTACGAGCAGTACTTC. V usage is TRBV27 and J usage is TRBJ2-7, with 9 bases lining up with TRBD2. V lost 4 bases, J lost 0 bases, and 1 base stayed unmatched. Germline V gene data show CDR1 as MNHEY and CDR2 as SMNVEV (reference sequence). There are 14 residues in the CDR3.

In its sample, this clone was seen a few times. The chain couples TRBV15 to TRBJ2-7, with 7 bases that match TRBD1. This CDR3 has 15 residues. Germline V gives CDR1 LNHNV, CDR2 YYDKDF (reference sequence). The V gene end was trimmed by 5 bases and the J gene end by 4 bases; junction bases not matched to a gene: 11. DNA for the CDR3: TGTGCCACCAGCGCAGAACCGGGACAGAATTACGAGCAGTACTTC. It yields the protein CATSAEPGQNYEQYF.

Worth noting for this clone: Other nucleotide sequences in the sample specify the same CDR3. The genes are TRBV19 and TRBJ1-1, with D maybe TRBD1 (6 bases). CDR1 and CDR2 from the germline V gene are LNHDA and SQIVND (reference sequence). Trimming removed 5 bases at V and 0 bases at J, with 7 bases between. This CDR3 region has 13 residues. In nucleotides, the CDR3 is TGTGCCAGTAGTTACAGGGTGAACACTGAAGCTTTCTTT. Translation gives CASSYRVNTEAFF.

This clone was observed a few times. CDR3 nucleotide sequence: TGTGCCAGCGACCGGTTTGGGGGCAACGGGGAGCTGTTTTTT. This gives the protein CASDRFGGNGELFF. V gene TRBV6-5 combines with J gene TRBJ2-2, with TRBD1 as a possible D gene (6 bases). The germline CDR1 and CDR2 sequences are MNHEY and SVGAGI. This CDR3 comprises 14 residues. The V end lost 8 bases, the J end lost 7 bases, and 17 bases lay between the germline ends.

The gene calls are TRBV2 and TRBJ2-2; 9 positions match TRBD2. Per the germline V gene, CDR1 is SNHLY and CDR2 is FYNNEI. V shed 5 bases and J 5 bases; nucleotides not matched to a gene: 6. This CDR3 has 15 residues. This CDR3 is CASSLAGAVTGELFF. The CDR3 DNA sequence: TGTGCCAGCAGTTTAGCGGGAGCGGTAACCGGGGAGCTGTTTTTT.

This clone has more than one count but fewer than ten. The rearrangement joins TRBV5-1 to TRBJ2-3, with 7 bases fitting TRBD2. J gave up 1 base and V 3 bases, and 8 bases lay outside the gene matches. The length of the CDR3 is 16 residues. Germline loops: CDR1 SGHRS, CDR2 YFSETQ. The DNA for the CDR3 is TGCGCCAGCAGCTCCGGGGGGAGCCAGGGCACAGATACGCAGTATTTT. It encodes CASSSGGSQGTDTQYF.

Only one count was recorded for this clone. This chain connects TRBV10-3 to TRBJ2-1; 10 positions agree with TRBD2. The CDR3 covers 14 residues. CDR1 ENHRY and CDR2 SYGVKD come from the germline V gene. V shed 8 bases, J shed 6 bases, and the junction held 7 bases outside the gene matches. The CDR3 loop is CAIRSGRDGNEQFF. The CDR3, as DNA: TGTGCCATCCGAAGCGGGAGGGATGGCAATGAGCAGTTCTTC.

CDR3 in amino acids: CASSFGREGTDTQYF. CDR3 nucleotides: TGCGCCAGCAGCTTTGGGCGGGAGGGCACAGATACGCAGTATTTT. The chain links TRBV5-1 to TRBJ2-3; TRBD2 matches 8 bases. The CDR3 spans 15 residues. The germline V gene has CDR1 SGHRS and CDR2 YFSETQ. V trimming: 2 bases; J trimming: 1 base; junction bases outside the gene matches: 3. The full variable domain, completed using reference TRBV5-1 and TRBJ2-3, is KAGVTQTPRYLIKTRGQQVTLSCSPISGHRSVSWYQQTPGQGLQFLFEYFSETQRNKGNFPGRFSGRQFSNSRSEMNVSTLELGDSALYLCASSFGREGTDTQYFGPGTRLTVL.

This chain connects TRBV2 to TRBJ2-7; D gene ambiguous. The V end lost 2 bases, the J end lost 6 bases, and 11 bases lay between the germline ends. CDR3 size: 13 residues. CDR1 is SNHLY, CDR2 FYNNEI, per germline. The CDR3 nucleotides are TGTGCCAGCAGTGAATCGAACGGTCTCGAGCAGTACTTC. This codes for CASSESNGLEQYF. The complete variable domain, with remaining parts taken from reference TRBV2 and TRBJ2-7, reads EPEVTQTPSHQVTQMGQEVILRCVPISNHLYFYWYRQILGQKVEFLVSFYNNEISEKSEIFDDQFSVERPDGSNFTLKIRSTKLEDSAMYFCASSESNGLEQYFGPGTRLTVT.

Concerning this clone: Other DNA sequences in the same sample also yield this CDR3. For the CDR3, the DNA is TGCGCCAGCTCCAGCTCCTACGAGCAGTACTTC. Translating gives CASSSSYEQYF. J is TRBJ2-7 and V is TRBV5-1; D gene unclear. V was pared by 7 bases and J by 0 bases, with 5 bases between. The V gene's germline CDR1 is SGHRS and CDR2 YFSETQ. This CDR3 has 11 amino acids.